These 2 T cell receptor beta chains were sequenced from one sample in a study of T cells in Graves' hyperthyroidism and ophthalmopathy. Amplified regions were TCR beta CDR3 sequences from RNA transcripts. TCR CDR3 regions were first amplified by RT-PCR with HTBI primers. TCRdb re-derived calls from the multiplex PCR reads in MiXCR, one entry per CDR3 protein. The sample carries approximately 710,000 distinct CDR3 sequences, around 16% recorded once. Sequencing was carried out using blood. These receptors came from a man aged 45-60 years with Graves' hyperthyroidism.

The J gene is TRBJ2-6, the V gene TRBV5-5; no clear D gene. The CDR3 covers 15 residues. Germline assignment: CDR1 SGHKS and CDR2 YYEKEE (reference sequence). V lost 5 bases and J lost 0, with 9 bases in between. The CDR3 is CASSLWTSGANVLTF. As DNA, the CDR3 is TGTGCCAGCAGTTTATGGACCTCTGGGGCCAACGTCCTGACTTTC. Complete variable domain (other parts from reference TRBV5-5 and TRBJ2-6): DAGVTQSPTHLIKTRGQQVTLRCSPISGHKSVSWYQQVLGQGPQFIFQYYEKEERGRGNFPDRFSARQFPNYSSELNVNALLLGDSALYLCASSLWTSGANVLTFGAGSRLTVL.

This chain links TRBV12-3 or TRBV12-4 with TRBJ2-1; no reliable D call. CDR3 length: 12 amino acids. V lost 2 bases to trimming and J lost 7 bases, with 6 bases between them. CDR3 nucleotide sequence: TGTGCCAGCAGTTTATCCAAGAATGAGCAGTTCTTC. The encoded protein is CASSLSKNEQFF.